The present T cell receptor (beta chain) was sequenced within a study of blood T cell repertoires in COVID-19. Whole-study context: PBMCs, B-cell-depleted T cells, or T cells provided the cDNA or gDNA that made up the material.

Germline V CDR1 and CDR2: KGHSH, LQKENI. V was pared by 6 bases and J by 1 base, with 18 bases between. The CDR3 covers 16 residues. Authors' processing steps: Estimation of nucleated cell counts was performed using reference gene primer amplification. TCRdb keeps only in-frame clones here, not all; method: immunoSEQ multiplex PCR. That table supplies the V and J calls and clone size; D and trimming were determined from the DNA. The table lists roughly 130,000 clones, roughly 84% of them singletons. Across over 20 US areas, participants ranged in age from about 18 to 90 years. Sequencing was done on a sample of PBMCs or T cells enriched from blood (not recorded which). The sequence derives from a man in his forties or fifties with acute COVID-19. The rearrangement links TRBV18 to TRBJ1-2, with D maybe TRBD1 (5 bases). Here the CDR3 reads CASSTRVRRDNYGYTF. Here the CDR3 DNA reads TGTGCCAGCTCTACCAGGGTCAGGCGGGATAACTATGGCTACACCTTC. Using reference TRBV18 and TRBJ1-2 for the parts outside the CDR3, the full variable domain is NAGVMQNPRHLVRRRGQEARLRCSPMKGHSHVYWYRQLPEEGLKFMVYLQKENIIDESGMPKERFSAEFPKEGPSILRIQQVVRGDSAAYFCASSTRVRRDNYGYTFGSGTRLTVV.